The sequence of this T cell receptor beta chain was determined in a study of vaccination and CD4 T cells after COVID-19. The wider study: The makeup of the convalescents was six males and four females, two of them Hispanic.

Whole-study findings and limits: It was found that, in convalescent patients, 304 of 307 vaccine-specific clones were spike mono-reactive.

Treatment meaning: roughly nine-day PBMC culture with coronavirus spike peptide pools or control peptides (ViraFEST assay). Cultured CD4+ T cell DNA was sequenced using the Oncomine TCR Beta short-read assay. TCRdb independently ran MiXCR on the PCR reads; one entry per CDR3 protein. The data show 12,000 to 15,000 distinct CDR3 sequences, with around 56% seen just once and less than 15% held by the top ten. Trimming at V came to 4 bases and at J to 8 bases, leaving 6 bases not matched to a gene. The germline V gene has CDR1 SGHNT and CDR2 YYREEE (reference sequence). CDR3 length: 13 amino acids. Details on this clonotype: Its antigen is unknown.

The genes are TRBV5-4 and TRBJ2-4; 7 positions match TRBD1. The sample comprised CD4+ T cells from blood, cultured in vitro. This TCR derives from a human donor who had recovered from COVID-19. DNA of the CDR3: TGTGCCAGCAGCACACAGGGGAAGGACATTCAGTACTTC. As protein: CASSTQGKDIQYF. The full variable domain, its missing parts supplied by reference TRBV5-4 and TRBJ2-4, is ETGVTQSPTHLIKTRGQQVTLRCSSQSGHNTVSWYQQALGQGPQFIFQYYREEENGRGNFPPRFSGLQFPNYSSELNVNALELDDSALYLCASSTQGKDIQYFGAGTRLSVL.